The T cell receptor (beta chain) under discussion was sequenced for a study of T cell responses to AZD1222 COVID-19 vaccine. Sequencing used immunoSEQ multiplex PCR; TCRdb keeps in-frame clones, though not all of them. The profile shows 250,000 to 300,000 clones, 90% to 95% of them singletons. The CDR3 totals 16 residues. The J segment lost 5 bases and the V segment lost 6 bases, leaving 14 bases of the junction unmatched. Germline V gives CDR1 MDHEN, CDR2 SYDVKM. This sample comprised peripheral blood, obtained 28 days after the second AZD1222 dose. This clonotype was sampled from an adult who received the AZD1222 COVID-19 vaccine. The chain uses TRBV28 and TRBJ2-7; 9 nucleotides agree with TRBD1. CDR3 nucleotides: TGTGCCAGCAGCTGGGTGGTGGGACAGGGTTCCCACGAGCAGTACTTC. Its translation: CASSWVVGQGSHEQYF.